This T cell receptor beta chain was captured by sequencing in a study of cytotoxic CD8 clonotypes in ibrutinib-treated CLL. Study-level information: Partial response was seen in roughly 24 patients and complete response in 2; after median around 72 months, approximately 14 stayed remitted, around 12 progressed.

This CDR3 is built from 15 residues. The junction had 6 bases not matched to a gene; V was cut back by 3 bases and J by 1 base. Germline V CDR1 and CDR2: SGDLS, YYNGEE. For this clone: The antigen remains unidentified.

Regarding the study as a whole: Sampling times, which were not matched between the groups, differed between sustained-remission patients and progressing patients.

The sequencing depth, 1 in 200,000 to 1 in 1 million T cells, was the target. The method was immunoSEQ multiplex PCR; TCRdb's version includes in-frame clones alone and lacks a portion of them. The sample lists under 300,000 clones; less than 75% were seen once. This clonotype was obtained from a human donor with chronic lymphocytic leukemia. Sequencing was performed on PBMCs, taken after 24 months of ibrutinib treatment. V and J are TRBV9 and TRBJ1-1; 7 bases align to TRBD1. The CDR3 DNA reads TGTGCCAGCAGCGGTAAGGGGGCGAGGAACACTGAAGCTTTCTTT. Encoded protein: CASSGKGARNTEAFF.